This note documents a single TCR beta chain sequence. Its antigen is not identified. The same CDR3 also results from other DNA sequences found in this sample. This sample is drawn from a study of shared clonotypes between healthy human individuals. Study conclusions and caveats: Non-shared clonotypes displayed generation probabilities falling below those of clonotypes present in all four donors. Incompleteness in sorted-subset sequencing, despite large depth, was shown by rarefaction.

Between the trimmed V and J ends, which lost 2 bases and 10 bases, there was a span of 11 bases. The CDR3 extends over 11 amino acids. The germline V gene has CDR1 GTSNPN and CDR2 SVGIG (reference sequence). Each of the donors was a healthy adult who was HIV-negative and had not had a recent acute infection or vaccination. The DNA input per sorted-subset replicate PCR was 150 to 200 ng, corresponding to some 30,000 T cell genomes. Assay used: immunoSEQ multiplex PCR; TCRdb lists only in-frame clones, some missing. The sample carries about 1 million clones, under 80% recorded once. The receptor was isolated from a young man in good health. This chain connects TRBV30 to TRBJ1-1; possibly TRBD1 for D (6 bases). The material sequenced was memory CD4+ T cells sorted from blood. As for subset: CD45RA-negative fraction. The chain's CDR3 is CAWSPQGPAFF. The CDR3 DNA sequence: TGTGCCTGGAGTCCACAGGGCCCAGCTTTCTTT.